The 28 T cell receptor beta chains below were found in one sample sequenced in a study of blood T cells in healthy people across ages. Then a second PCR, running about 6 to 12 cycles, was carried out with a sample-barcoded 5' primer and a J-beta primer mix. TCRdb recomputed calls from the 5' RACE reads with MiXCR, one row per CDR3 protein. Among about 830,000 distinct CDR3 sequences listed, 60% to 80% were seen once. Sequenced: blood. The receptors here all came from a man under 40 in good health.

There are a few counts of this clonotype. The chain links TRBV2 to TRBJ2-7; D is unresolved. Per germline, CDR1 SNHLY and CDR2 FYNNEI. V dropped 4 bases and J dropped 3 bases, with 7 bases sitting between them. The CDR3 totals 12 residues. This CDR3 is CASSVMDYEQYF. The CDR3, as DNA: TGTGCCAGCAGTGTGATGGACTACGAGCAGTACTTC.

The CDR3 sequence is CAISADRSTDTQYF. CDR3 DNA: TGTGCCATCAGTGCGGACCGAAGCACAGATACGCAGTATTTT. The gene calls are TRBV10-3 and TRBJ2-3; D uncertain. V was shortened by 4 bases and J by 0 bases, with 8 bases between the two germline ends. The CDR3 covers 14 residues. Germline CDR1 and CDR2: ENHRY and SYGVKD.

The rearrangement joins TRBV20-1 to TRBJ1-5, with 7 bases lining up with TRBD1. CDR1 is DFQATT, CDR2 SNEGSKA, per germline (reference sequence). V shed 5 bases and J 6 bases; nucleotides not matched to a gene: 10. This CDR3 spans 14 amino acids. The chain's CDR3 is CSALTGEPSQPQHF. The CDR3 DNA reads as TGCAGTGCTCTTACAGGGGAACCTTCTCAGCCCCAGCATTTT.

This clonotype was seen more than once but under ten times. The chain has TRBV9 and TRBJ2-5; 10 bases line up with TRBD2. Germline V CDR1 and CDR2: SGDLS, YYNGEE. The CDR3 is made up of 15 amino acids. V was pared by 3 bases and J by 3 bases, with 5 bases of the junction left unmatched. The CDR3 spells CASSGPTSGEETQYF. The CDR3 DNA sequence: TGTGCCAGCAGCGGACCAACTAGCGGGGAAGAGACCCAGTACTTC.

The chain links TRBV20-1 to TRBJ2-6, with D perhaps matching TRBD2 (5 bases). Germline-derived CDR1 and CDR2 are DFQATT and SNEGSKA (reference sequence). Between the trimmed V and J ends, which lost 3 bases and 0 bases, there was a span of 12 bases. The CDR3 contains 16 residues. Here the CDR3 reads CSARRGSHSGANVLTF. CDR3 nucleotide sequence: TGCAGTGCTAGGCGCGGGTCCCACTCTGGGGCCAACGTCCTGACTTTC.

This rearrangement joins TRBV25-1 to TRBJ2-6, with D possibly TRBD1 on 5 matching bases. The CDR3 totals 16 residues. Germline V gene lookup returns CDR1 MGHDK and CDR2 SYGVNS. Trimming cost V 3 bases and J 0 bases, with 9 bases left between them. In DNA form, the CDR3 reads TGTGCCAGCAGTGATCCAGGGCGCTCTGGGGCCAACGTCCTGACTTTC. It encodes CASSDPGRSGANVLTF.

A word on this clonotype: Its ends do not fully match the called genes, so a read error is possible. The CDR3 nucleotides read TGCACCAGCAGTTTAGAACCTCAGGGCACCAACTATGGCTACACCTTC. This encodes CTSSLEPQGTNYGYTF. V usage is TRBV5-1 and J usage is TRBJ1-2; possibly TRBD1 for D (5 bases). Per germline, CDR1 SGHRS and CDR2 YFSETQ. The CDR3 is 16 residues long.

The V gene is TRBV12-3 or TRBV12-4, the J gene TRBJ2-1; 9 positions agree with TRBD1. This CDR3 has 16 amino acids. V trimming: 3 bases; J trimming: 3 bases; junction bases outside the gene matches: 6. The DNA of the CDR3 is TGTGCCAGCAGTTTGTTATGGGACAGGGACTACAATGAGCAGTTCTTC. Its protein product is CASSLLWDRDYNEQFF.

This clonotype is a singleton in its sample. V gene TRBV27 combines with J gene TRBJ2-1; 8 bases fit TRBD2. The J call may be incorrect, as the DNA end agrees better with TRBJ2-7. From germline, CDR1 is MNHEY and CDR2 SMNVEV (reference sequence). There are 14 residues in the CDR3. The CDR3 here is CASSPYSGTYEQYF. The CDR3 DNA reads as TGTGCCAGCAGTCCCTATAGCGGGACCTACGAGCAGTACTTC.

The chain employs TRBV6-6 and TRBJ1-6, with a tentative D call TRBD1 (6 bases). The germline V gene encodes CDR1 MNHNY and CDR2 SVGAGI (reference sequence). V was trimmed by 7 bases and J by 6 bases, leaving 10 bases between them. CDR3 length: 13 residues. The CDR3 region is CASKEQGNSPLHF. The CDR3 nucleotides are TGTGCCAGCAAAGAACAGGGTAATTCACCCCTCCACTTT.

The chain recombines TRBV5-1 with TRBJ2-1; D is perhaps TRBD1 (5 bases). In germline, CDR1 is SGHRS, CDR2 YFSETQ. Trimming pared 0 bases from V and 7 bases from J, leaving 11 bases between. The CDR3 consists of 14 residues. CDR3 region: CASSLAQGGNEQFF. The CDR3 DNA reads TGCGCCAGCAGCTTGGCTCAGGGTGGGAATGAGCAGTTCTTC.

This rearrangement joins TRBV6-2 or TRBV6-3 to TRBJ2-5, with D possibly being TRBD1 or TRBD2 (5 bases each). CDR3 size: 13 residues. Germline V gene data show CDR1 as MNHEY and CDR2 as SVGEGT. Trimming left V 6 bases short and J 13 bases short, with 21 bases between. The CDR3 DNA reads as TGTGCCAGCAGGCCACCGGGACCCACTCCTCGGTACTTC. Amino acids: CASRPPGPTPRYF.

This clonotype was observed a handful of times. The V gene is TRBV5-1, the J gene TRBJ1-6, with no clear D. Germline V gene lookup returns CDR1 SGHRS and CDR2 YFSETQ. Trimming removed 0 bases from V and 5 bases from J, with 9 bases in between. This CDR3 is built from 15 residues. DNA of the CDR3: TGCGCCAGCAGCTTGGGGACCGCAGATAATTCACCCCTCCACTTT. This codes for CASSLGTADNSPLHF. The variable domain in full, completed from reference TRBV5-1 and TRBJ1-6, reads KAGVTQTPRYLIKTRGQQVTLSCSPISGHRSVSWYQQTPGQGLQFLFEYFSETQRNKGNFPGRFSGRQFSNSRSEMNVSTLELGDSALYLCASSLGTADNSPLHFGNGTRLTVT.

This chain joins TRBV20-1 and TRBJ2-4; D gene ambiguous. TRBJ2-7 matches the DNA end more closely, so the J call is doubtful. This CDR3 has 12 amino acids. Germline V gene data show CDR1 as DFQATT and CDR2 as SNEGSKA (reference sequence). The CDR3, as DNA: TGCAGTGCTAGAAGTGGTGGACCCGAGCAGTACTTC. Translating it yields CSARSGGPEQYF.

Worth noting for this clonotype: A read error is possible here, since a much larger clone lies one base away. The chain combines TRBV7-2 with TRBJ1-2, with TRBD1 identical over 8 bases. In germline, CDR1 is SGHTA, CDR2 FQGNSA. Trimming at V came to 5 bases and at J to 8 bases, leaving 13 bases not matched to a gene. The CDR3 extends over 15 amino acids. Here the CDR3 reads CASSLLLDREHGYTF. The CDR3 nucleotides are TGTGCCAGCAGCCTACTACTGGACAGGGAGCACGGCTACACCTTC.

Concerning this clonotype: An end of the junction does not agree with germline; a read error may underlie this. This sequence joins TRBV6-5 and TRBJ2-4, with a weak D call TRBD2 (5 bases). Germline V lookup: CDR1 MNHEY, CDR2 SVGAGI. The CDR3 is 13 residues long. CDR3 DNA sequence: TGTGCTAGCAGTTACCGGACGTCTGGGGAGCAGTACTTC. Residues: CASSYRTSGEQYF.

The rearrangement uses TRBV10-3 and TRBJ1-1, with 8 bases aligning to TRBD1. Germline CDR1 is ENHRY and CDR2 is SYGVKD. The CDR3 extends over 14 amino acids. Losses at the gene ends were 5 bases for V and 1 base for J; bases not matched to a gene: 3. The DNA of the CDR3 is TGTGCCATCAGTCCAGGGGGCGGGAACACTGAAGCTTTCTTT. Its translation is CAISPGGGNTEAFF.

The chain combines TRBV5-1 with TRBJ2-7; no clear D. With 4 bases removed from V and 6 bases from J, the gap between germline ends came to 14 bases. Per the germline V gene, CDR1 is SGHRS and CDR2 is YFSETQ. The CDR3 extends over 13 amino acids. The CDR3, as DNA: TGCGCCAGCAGCACTGGCCCCGGTCGCGAGCAGTACTTC. It codes for CASSTGPGREQYF.

The V call is TRBV7-3, the J call TRBJ2-4; D may correspond to TRBD1 or TRBD2 (6 bases each). The tail of the sequence fits TRBJ2-5 better, so the J call may be wrong. Germline V gene sequence: CDR1 SGHTA, CDR2 FQGTGA. The CDR3 extends over 16 amino acids. For the CDR3, the DNA is TGTGCCAGCAGCTTAATTGGGGGGCTAGGCCAAGAGACCCAGTACTTC. As protein: CASSLIGGLGQETQYF.

The gene calls are TRBV29-1 and TRBJ2-7; 9 nucleotides match TRBD1. Unmatched junction bases numbered 5, after V lost 5 bases and J lost 3 bases. This CDR3 comprises 13 residues. Germline-derived CDR1 and CDR2 are SQVTM and ANQGSEA. CDR3 nucleotide sequence: TGCAGCGTTCCCGGGACAGGGATCTACGAGCAGTACTTC. Protein: CSVPGTGIYEQYF.

The V gene is TRBV11-2, the J gene TRBJ2-2; no clear D gene. The CDR3 contains 12 residues. The V end lost 5 bases, the J end lost 6 bases, and 7 bases lay between the germline ends. Germline assignment: CDR1 SGHAT and CDR2 FQNNGV. The CDR3 here is CASSRPSGELFF. Here the CDR3 DNA reads TGTGCCAGCAGCCGACCTTCCGGGGAGCTGTTTTTT.

This clonotype was found a few times. The chain carries TRBV7-9 and TRBJ2-1; a possible D gene is TRBD1 (6 bases). The germline V and J ends were trimmed by 5 bases and 4 bases, with 9 bases remaining between them. This CDR3 region has 13 residues. Germline CDR1 SEHNR, CDR2 FQNEAQ (reference sequence). CDR3 protein: CASSGGQYNEQFF. The CDR3 DNA follows: TGTGCCAGCAGCGGGGGCCAATACAATGAGCAGTTCTTC.

In this sample, this clonotype turned up once. An end of the junction does not agree with germline; a read error may underlie this. The V gene is TRBV11-2, the J gene TRBJ2-7; 10 positions match TRBD2. Looked up from germline, CDR1 is SGHAT and CDR2 is FQNNGV. The length of the CDR3 is 15 residues. Written as DNA, the CDR3 is TGTGCCAGCAGCTCCGCTAGCGGGGGTTCCTACGAACAGTACTTC. Translated: CASSSASGGSYEQYF.

The chain is built from TRBV7-2 and TRBJ2-7; no clear D. V lost 5 bases, J lost 5 bases, and 16 bases lay in between. This CDR3 has 14 residues. Germline V gene data show CDR1 as SGHTA and CDR2 as FQGNSA. The CDR3 protein is CASSRGRGFDEQYF. In DNA, the CDR3 is TGTGCCAGCAGCCGAGGACGCGGTTTTGACGAGCAGTACTTC.

The chain is built from TRBV20-1 and TRBJ2-1; D unresolved. Between the trimmed V and J ends, which lost 3 bases and 8 bases, there was a span of 14 bases. Germline-derived CDR1 and CDR2 are DFQATT and SNEGSKA (reference sequence). The CDR3 contains 13 residues. The CDR3 reads CSARENFGYEQFF. The CDR3 region has the DNA TGCAGTGCTAGGGAAAACTTTGGCTATGAGCAGTTCTTC.

The chain couples TRBV4-2 to TRBJ2-3, with no clear D. The germline V gene encodes CDR1 LGHNA and CDR2 YNFKEQ. The CDR3 runs 15 residues. V lost 0 bases and J 0 bases, leaving 7 bases between the germline ends. CDR3 bases: TGTGCCAGCAGCCAAGAAATCAGGAGCACAGATACGCAGTATTTT. It codes for CASSQEIRSTDTQYF.

The table lists this clonotype with a few counts. The V gene is TRBV7-8, the J gene TRBJ2-6, with D perhaps matching TRBD1 (6 bases). Germline V gene lookup returns CDR1 SGHVS and CDR2 FQNEAQ. The CDR3 covers 16 residues. V shed 5 bases and J shed 0 bases, with 11 bases lying between them. CDR3 residues: CASSHPDSSGANVLTF. The CDR3 DNA sequence: TGTGCCAGCAGCCACCCGGACAGCTCTGGGGCCAACGTCCTGACTTTC. Based on the CDR3 plus reference TRBV7-8 and TRBJ2-6, the full variable domain is GAGVSQSPRYKVAKRGQDVALRCDPISGHVSLFWYQQALGQGPEFLTYFQNEAQLDKSGLPSDRFFAERPEGSVSTLKIQRTQQEDSAVYLCASSHPDSSGANVLTFGAGSRLTVL.

The chain couples TRBV4-3 to TRBJ2-7; D gene unclear. This CDR3 is built from 17 residues. The germline V gene encodes CDR1 LGHNA and CDR2 YSLEER. Trimming pared 0 bases from V and 1 base from J, leaving 16 bases between. The CDR3 is CASSQDPGRTPSYEQYF. Here the CDR3 DNA reads TGCGCCAGCAGCCAAGATCCCGGCCGGACCCCATCCTACGAGCAGTACTTC.